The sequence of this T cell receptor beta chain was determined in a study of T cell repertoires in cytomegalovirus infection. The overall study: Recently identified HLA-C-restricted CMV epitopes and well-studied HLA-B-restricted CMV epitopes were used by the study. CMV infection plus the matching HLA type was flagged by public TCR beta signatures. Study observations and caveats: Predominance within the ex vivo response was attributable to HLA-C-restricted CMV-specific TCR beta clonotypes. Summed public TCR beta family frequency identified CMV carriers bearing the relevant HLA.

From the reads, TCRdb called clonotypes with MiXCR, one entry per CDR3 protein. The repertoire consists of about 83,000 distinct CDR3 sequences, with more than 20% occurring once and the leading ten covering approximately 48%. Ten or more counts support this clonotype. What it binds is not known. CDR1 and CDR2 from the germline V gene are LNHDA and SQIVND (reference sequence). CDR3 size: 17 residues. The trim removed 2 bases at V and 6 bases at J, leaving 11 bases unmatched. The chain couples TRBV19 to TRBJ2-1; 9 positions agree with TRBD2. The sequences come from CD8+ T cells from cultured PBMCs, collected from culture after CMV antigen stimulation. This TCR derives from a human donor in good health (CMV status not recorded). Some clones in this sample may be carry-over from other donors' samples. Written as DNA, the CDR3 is TGTGCCAGTAGTATAAAGCTAGCGGGGTCAGGGGTCAATGAGCAGTTCTTC. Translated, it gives CASSIKLAGSGVNEQFF.